This TCR beta chain is from a study of CXCR3-negative and CXCR3-positive naive CD8 T cells. The CDR3 is made up of 13 amino acids. Germline lookup yields CDR1 MNHEY and CDR2 SVGAGI. Libraries of TRB cDNA were made by 5' RACE and carried UMIs. TCRdb reprocessed the 5' RACE reads and stores each CDR3 protein as one record, lacking DNA. Recorded for this sample: tens of thousands of distinct CDR3 sequences. The specimen was naive CXCR3- CD8+ T cells from blood. Subset indicated: CD45RO-CCR7+CD27+CD95- naive CD8+ T cells lacking CXCR3 (TNR3-). The receptor comes from a human donor in good health. Some clones in this sample may be carry-over from other donors' samples. The V call is TRBV6-5, the J call TRBJ2-7; TCRdb returns TRBD2, unconfirmable since there is no DNA. The CDR3: CASSPSGGYEQYF.